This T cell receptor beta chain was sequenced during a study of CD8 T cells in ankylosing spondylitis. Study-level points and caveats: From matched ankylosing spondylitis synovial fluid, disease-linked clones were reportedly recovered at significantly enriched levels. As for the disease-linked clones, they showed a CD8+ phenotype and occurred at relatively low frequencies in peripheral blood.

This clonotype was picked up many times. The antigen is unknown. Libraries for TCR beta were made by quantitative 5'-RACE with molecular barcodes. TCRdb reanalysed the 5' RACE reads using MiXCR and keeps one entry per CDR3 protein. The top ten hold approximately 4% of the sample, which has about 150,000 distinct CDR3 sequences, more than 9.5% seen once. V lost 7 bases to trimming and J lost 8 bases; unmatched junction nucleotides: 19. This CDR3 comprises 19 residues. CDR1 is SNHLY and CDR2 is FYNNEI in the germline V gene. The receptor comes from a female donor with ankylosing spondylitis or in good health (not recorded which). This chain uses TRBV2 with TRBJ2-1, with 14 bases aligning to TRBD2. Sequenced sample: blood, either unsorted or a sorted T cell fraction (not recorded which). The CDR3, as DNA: TGTGCCAGCACCAGGGGACTAGCGGGGGCCCCGTTGAAGGGGGATGAGCAGTTCTTC. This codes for CASTRGLAGAPLKGDEQFF.